This entry concerns a single T cell receptor (beta chain). Its antigen is still unknown. This CDR3 contains 15 residues. Germline assignment: CDR1 SEHNR and CDR2 FQNEAQ (reference sequence). Trimming cost V 5 bases and J 2 bases; bases outside gene matches: 5. The record originates from a study of post-analysis software for immune sequencing data. The wider study: Relapsing-remitting, secondary progressive and progressive-relapsing forms of multiple sclerosis all featured among disease courses. General study results and limits: Elevated frequency relative to controls characterized a handful of TRBV segments in patients, TRBV5-6, TRBV5-1 and TRBV20-1 among them. By F measure, strong co-clustering occurred among samples prepared in the same batch. Versus controls, multiple sclerosis patients showed significantly lower diversity (normalized Chao1).

Each TCR beta cDNA library carried unique molecular identifiers. cDNA molecules numbering roughly 0.5 million came from about 1 to 10 million T cells. TCRdb re-derived calls from the PCR reads in MiXCR, one entry per CDR3 protein. The sample shows about 800,000 distinct CDR3 sequences, approximately 30% of them seen only once. This sequence joins TRBV7-9 and TRBJ2-7; 11 bases match TRBD1. This TCR derives from a girl aged 10-17 years with multiple sclerosis. Sequencing input: blood. DNA for the CDR3: TGTGCCAGCAGCCCGCCGGGACAGGGGGCCTACGAGCAGTACTTC. Translation gives CASSPPGQGAYEQYF.